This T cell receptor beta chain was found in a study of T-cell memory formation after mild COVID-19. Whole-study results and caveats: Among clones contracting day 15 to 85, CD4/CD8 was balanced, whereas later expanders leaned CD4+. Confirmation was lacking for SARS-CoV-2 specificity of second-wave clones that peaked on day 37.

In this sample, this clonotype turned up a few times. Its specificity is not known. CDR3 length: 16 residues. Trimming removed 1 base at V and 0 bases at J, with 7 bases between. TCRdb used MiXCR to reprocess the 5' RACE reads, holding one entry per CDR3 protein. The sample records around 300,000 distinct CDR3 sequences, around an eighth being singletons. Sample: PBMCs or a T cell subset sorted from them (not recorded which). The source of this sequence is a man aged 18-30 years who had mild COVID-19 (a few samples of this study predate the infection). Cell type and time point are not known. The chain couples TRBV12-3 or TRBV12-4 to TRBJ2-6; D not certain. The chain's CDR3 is CASSLEGPSGANVLTF. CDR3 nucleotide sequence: TGTGCCAGCAGTTTAGAGGGCCCCTCTGGGGCCAACGTCCTGACTTTC.